This TCR beta chain stems from a study of blood T cell repertoires in COVID-19. About the research overall: The cDNA or gDNA used as material had been derived from T cells, B-cell-depleted T cells, or PBMCs.

This study enrolled people aged about 18 to 100 from about two dozen US geographic areas. Participants reported their clinical history, and cohort assignment relied on those reports. The CDR3 runs to 16 residues. With 4 bases clipped from V and 3 bases from J, the junction kept 7 bases outside the gene matches. Looked up from germline, CDR1 is SGHTS and CDR2 is YDEGEE. Under the authors' procedure: The authors estimated nucleated cell counts from reference gene primer amplification. Using immunoSEQ multiplex PCR, the repertoire was profiled, and TCRdb retains in-frame clones only, with some absent. The V and J calls and clone size are taken from that table; D and trimming were inferred from the DNA. The sample lists roughly 250,000 clones, around 87% occurring once.

The J gene is TRBJ2-2, the V gene TRBV5-8; TRBD1 agrees at 9 bases. The sample taken for sequencing was PBMCs or T cells enriched from blood (not recorded which). This sequence originates from a woman aged 40 to 50 with acute COVID-19. The CDR3 bases are TGTGCCAGCAGCGCGACAGGGGGTCTGGACACCGGGGAGCTGTTTTTT. Translating gives CASSATGGLDTGELFF.